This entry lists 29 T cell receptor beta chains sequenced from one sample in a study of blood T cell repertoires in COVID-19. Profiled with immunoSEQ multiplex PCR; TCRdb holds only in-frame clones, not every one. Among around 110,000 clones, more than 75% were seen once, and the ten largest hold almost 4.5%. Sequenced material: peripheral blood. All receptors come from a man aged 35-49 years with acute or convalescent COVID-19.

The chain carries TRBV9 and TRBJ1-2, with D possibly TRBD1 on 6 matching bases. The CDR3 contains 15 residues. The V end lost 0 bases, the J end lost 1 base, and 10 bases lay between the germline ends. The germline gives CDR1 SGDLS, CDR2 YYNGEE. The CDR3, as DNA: TGTGCCAGCAGCGTAGTGGGGGCAGATAACTATGGCTACACCTTC. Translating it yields CASSVVGADNYGYTF.

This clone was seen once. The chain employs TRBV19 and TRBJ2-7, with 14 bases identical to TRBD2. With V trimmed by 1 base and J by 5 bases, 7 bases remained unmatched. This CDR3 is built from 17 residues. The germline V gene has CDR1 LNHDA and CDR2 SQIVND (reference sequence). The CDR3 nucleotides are TGTGCCAGTAGTATAGCCCGACTAGCGGGAGGGCCCCACGAGCAGTACTTC. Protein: CASSIARLAGGPHEQYF.

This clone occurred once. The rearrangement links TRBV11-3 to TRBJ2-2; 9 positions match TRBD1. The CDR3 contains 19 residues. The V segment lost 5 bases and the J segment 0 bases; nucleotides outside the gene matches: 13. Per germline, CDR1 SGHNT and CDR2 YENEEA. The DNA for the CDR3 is TGTGCCAGCAGCGCCGGGACAGGGTTTAGCGGGCCGAACACCGGGGAGCTGTTTTTT. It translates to CASSAGTGFSGPNTGELFF.

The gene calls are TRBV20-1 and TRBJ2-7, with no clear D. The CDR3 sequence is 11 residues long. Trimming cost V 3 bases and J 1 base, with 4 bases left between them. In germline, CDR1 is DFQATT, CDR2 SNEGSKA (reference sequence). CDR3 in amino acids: CSASASYEQYF. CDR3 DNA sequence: TGCAGTGCTAGTGCTTCCTACGAGCAGTACTTC.

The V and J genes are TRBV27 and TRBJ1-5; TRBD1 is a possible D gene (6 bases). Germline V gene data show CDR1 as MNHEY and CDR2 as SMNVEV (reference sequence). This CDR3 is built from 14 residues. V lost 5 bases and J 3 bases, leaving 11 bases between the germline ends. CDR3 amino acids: CASSNRVDNQPQHF. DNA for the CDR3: TGTGCCAGCAGTAACAGGGTCGACAATCAGCCCCAGCATTTT.

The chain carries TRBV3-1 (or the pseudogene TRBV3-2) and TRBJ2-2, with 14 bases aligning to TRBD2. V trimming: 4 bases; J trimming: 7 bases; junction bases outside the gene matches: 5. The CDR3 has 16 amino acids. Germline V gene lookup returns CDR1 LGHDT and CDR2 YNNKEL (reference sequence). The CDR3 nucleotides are TGTGCCAGCAGCCCACAGACTAGCGGGAGGGTCGGGGAGCTGTTTTTT. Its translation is CASSPQTSGRVGELFF.

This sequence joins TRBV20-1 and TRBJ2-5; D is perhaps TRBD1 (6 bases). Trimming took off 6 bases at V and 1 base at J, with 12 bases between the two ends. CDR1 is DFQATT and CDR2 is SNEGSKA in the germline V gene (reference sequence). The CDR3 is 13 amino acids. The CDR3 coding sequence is TGCAGTGCGAGTCAGACAGGCCAAGAGACCCAGTACTTC. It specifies CSASQTGQETQYF.

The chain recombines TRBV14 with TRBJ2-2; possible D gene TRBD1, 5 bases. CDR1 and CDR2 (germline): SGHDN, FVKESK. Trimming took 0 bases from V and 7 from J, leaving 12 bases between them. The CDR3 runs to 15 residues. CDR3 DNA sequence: TGTGCCAGCAGCCAAGATTGGGGCCGAGACGGGGAGCTGTTTTTT. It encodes CASSQDWGRDGELFF.

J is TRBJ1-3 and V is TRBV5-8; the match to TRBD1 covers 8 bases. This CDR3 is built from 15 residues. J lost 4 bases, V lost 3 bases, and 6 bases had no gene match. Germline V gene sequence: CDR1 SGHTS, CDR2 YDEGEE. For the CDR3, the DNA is TGTGCCAGCAGCTACGAGACAGGGGCCGGAAACACCATATATTTT. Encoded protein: CASSYETGAGNTIYF. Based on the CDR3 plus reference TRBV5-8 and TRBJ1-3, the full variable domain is EAGVTQSPTHLIKTRGQQATLRCSPISGHTSVYWYQQALGLGLQFLLWYDEGEERNRGNFPPRFSGRQFPNYSSELNVNALELEDSALYLCASSYETGAGNTIYFGEGSWLTVV.

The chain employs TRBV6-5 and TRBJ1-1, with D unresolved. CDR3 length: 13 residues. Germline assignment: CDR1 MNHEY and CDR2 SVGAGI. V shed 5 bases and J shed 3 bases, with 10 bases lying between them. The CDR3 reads CASSPPPYTEAFF. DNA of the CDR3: TGTGCCAGCAGTCCTCCCCCCTACACTGAAGCTTTCTTT.

The CDR3: CASSVGQGVSYTF. DNA of the CDR3: TGTGCCAGCAGCGTAGGACAGGGAGTAAGCTACACCTTC. The rearrangement joins TRBV9 to TRBJ1-2; 7 nucleotides line up with TRBD1. The trim removed 0 bases at V and 9 bases at J, leaving 5 bases unmatched. CDR1 SGDLS and CDR2 YYNGEE come from the germline V gene. The CDR3 spans 13 residues.

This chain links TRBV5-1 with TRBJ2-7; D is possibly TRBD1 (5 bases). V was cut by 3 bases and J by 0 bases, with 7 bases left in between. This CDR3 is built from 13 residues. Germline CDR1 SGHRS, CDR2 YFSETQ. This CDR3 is CASSWTPSYEQYF. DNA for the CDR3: TGCGCCAGCAGCTGGACACCCTCCTACGAGCAGTACTTC.

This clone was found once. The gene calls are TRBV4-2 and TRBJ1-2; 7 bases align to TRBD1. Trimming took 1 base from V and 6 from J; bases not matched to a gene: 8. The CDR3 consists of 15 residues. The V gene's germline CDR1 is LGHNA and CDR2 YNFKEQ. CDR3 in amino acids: CASSQALTGVDGYTF. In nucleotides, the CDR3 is TGTGCCAGCAGCCAAGCCCTAACAGGGGTCGATGGCTACACCTTC.

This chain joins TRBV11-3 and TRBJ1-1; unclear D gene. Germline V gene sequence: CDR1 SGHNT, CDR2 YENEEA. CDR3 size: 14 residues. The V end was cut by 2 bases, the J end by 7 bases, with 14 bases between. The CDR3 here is CASSLTSQEGEAFF. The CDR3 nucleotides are TGTGCCAGCAGCTTAACTTCCCAAGAGGGTGAAGCTTTCTTT.

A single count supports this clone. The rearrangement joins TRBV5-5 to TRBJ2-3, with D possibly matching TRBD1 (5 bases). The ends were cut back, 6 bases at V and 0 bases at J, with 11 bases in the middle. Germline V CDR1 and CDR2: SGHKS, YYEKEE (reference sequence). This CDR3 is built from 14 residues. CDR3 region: CASTGQASTDTQYF. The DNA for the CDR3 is TGTGCCAGCACAGGGCAGGCAAGCACAGATACGCAGTATTTT.

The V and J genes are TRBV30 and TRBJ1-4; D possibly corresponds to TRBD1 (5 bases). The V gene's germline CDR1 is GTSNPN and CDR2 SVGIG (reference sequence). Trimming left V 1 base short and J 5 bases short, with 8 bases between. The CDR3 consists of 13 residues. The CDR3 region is CAWSEGQNEKLFF. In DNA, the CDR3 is TGTGCCTGGAGTGAGGGGCAGAATGAAAAACTGTTTTTT.

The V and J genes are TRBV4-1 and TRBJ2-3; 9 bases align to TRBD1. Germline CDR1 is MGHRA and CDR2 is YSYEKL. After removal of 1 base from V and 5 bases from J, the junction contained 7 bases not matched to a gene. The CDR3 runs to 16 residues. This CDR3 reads CASSQVTTGGEDTQYF. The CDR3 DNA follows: TGCGCCAGCAGCCAAGTAACAACAGGGGGCGAAGATACGCAGTATTTT.

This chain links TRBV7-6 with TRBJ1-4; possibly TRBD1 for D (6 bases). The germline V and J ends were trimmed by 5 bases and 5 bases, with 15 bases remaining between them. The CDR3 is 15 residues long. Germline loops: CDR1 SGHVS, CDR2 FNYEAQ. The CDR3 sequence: CASSKEGHWNEKLFF. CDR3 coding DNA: TGTGCCAGCAGCAAAGAGGGACACTGGAATGAAAAACTGTTTTTT.

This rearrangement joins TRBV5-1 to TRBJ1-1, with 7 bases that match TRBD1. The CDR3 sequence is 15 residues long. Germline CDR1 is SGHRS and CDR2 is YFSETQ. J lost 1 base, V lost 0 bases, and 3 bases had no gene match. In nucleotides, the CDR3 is TGCGCCAGCAGCTTGGAAGGGGGCTGGAACACTGAAGCTTTCTTT. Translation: CASSLEGGWNTEAFF.

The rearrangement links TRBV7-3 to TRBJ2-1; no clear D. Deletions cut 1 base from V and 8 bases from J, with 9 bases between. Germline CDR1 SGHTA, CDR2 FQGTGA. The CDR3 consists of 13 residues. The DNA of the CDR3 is TGTGCCAGCAGCTTAAGTAGCAGCCATGAGCAGTTCTTC. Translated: CASSLSSSHEQFF.

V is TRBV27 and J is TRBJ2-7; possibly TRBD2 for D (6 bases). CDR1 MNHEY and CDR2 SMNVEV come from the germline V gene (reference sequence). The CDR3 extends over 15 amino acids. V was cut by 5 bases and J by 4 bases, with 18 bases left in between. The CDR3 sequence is CASSRSGRRDYEQYF. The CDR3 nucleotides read TGTGCCAGCAGTCGCTCCGGACGGAGGGATTACGAGCAGTACTTC.

This CDR3 is CASSTQGYEQYF. The CDR3 DNA is TGTGCCAGCAGCACACAGGGGTACGAGCAGTACTTC. The chain employs TRBV7-9 and TRBJ2-7; 7 bases are shared with TRBD1. CDR1 is SEHNR, CDR2 FQNEAQ, per germline (reference sequence). The CDR3 extends over 12 amino acids. V lost 5 bases to trimming and J lost 4 bases; unmatched junction nucleotides: 2.

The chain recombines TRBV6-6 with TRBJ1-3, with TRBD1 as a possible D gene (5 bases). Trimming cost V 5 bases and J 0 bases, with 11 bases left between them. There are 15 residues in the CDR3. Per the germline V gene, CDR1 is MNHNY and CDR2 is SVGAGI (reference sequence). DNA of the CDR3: TGTGCCAGCAGTGCCGACAGCAGCTCTGGAAACACCATATATTTT. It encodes CASSADSSSGNTIYF.

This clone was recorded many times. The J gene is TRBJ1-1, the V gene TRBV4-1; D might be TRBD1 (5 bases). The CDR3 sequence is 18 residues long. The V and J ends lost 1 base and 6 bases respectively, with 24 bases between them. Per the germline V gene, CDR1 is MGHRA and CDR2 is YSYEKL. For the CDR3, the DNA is TGCGCCAGCAGCCAAGCATCTGGGCAGGGCCTCGGGTTCGCTGAAGCTTTCTTT. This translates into CASSQASGQGLGFAEAFF.

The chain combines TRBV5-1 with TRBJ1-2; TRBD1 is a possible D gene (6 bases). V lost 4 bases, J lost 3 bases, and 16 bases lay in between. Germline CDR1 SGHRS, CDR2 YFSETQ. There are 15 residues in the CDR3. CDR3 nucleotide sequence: TGCGCCAGCAGCCCCCGGGGGGGGGCAGACTATGGCTACACCTTC. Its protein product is CASSPRGGADYGYTF. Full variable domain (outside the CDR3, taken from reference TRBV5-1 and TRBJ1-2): KAGVTQTPRYLIKTRGQQVTLSCSPISGHRSVSWYQQTPGQGLQFLFEYFSETQRNKGNFPGRFSGRQFSNSRSEMNVSTLELGDSALYLCASSPRGGADYGYTFGSGTRLTVV.

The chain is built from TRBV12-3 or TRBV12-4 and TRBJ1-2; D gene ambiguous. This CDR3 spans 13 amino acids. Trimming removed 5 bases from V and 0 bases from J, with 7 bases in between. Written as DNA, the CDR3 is TGTGCCAGCAGTCACGGGACTAACTATGGCTACACCTTC. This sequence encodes CASSHGTNYGYTF.

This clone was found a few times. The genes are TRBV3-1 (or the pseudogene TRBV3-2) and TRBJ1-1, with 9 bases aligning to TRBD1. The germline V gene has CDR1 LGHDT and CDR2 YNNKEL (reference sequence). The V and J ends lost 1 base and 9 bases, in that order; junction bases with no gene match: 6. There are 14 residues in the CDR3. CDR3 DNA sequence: TGTGCCAGCAGCCAAGCTGGGGACAGGGCTAAAGCTTTCTTT. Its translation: CASSQAGDRAKAFF.

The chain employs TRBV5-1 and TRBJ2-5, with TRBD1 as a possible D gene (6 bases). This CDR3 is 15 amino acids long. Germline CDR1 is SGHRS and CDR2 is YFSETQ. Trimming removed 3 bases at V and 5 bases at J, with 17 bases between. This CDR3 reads CASSSQGIRTETQYF. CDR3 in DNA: TGCGCCAGCAGCTCGCAGGGGATACGTACGGAGACCCAGTACTTC. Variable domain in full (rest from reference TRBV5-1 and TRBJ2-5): KAGVTQTPRYLIKTRGQQVTLSCSPISGHRSVSWYQQTPGQGLQFLFEYFSETQRNKGNFPGRFSGRQFSNSRSEMNVSTLELGDSALYLCASSSQGIRTETQYFGPGTRLLVL.

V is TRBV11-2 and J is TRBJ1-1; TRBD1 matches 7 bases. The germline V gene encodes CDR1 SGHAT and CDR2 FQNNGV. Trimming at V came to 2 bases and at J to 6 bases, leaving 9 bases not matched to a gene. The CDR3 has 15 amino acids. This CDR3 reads CASSLRQGRVPEAFF. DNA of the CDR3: TGTGCCAGCAGCTTACGACAGGGAAGAGTACCTGAAGCTTTCTTT.